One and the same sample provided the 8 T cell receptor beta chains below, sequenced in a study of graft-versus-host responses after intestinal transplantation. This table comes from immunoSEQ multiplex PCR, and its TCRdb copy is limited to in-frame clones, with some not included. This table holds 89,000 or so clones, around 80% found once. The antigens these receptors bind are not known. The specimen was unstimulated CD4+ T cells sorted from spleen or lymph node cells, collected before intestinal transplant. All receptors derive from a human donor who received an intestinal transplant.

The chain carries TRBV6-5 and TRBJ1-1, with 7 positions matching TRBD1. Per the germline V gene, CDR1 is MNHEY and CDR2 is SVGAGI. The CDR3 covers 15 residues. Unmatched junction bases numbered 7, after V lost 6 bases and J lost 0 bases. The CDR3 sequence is CASSRTGRMNTEAFF. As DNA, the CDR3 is TGTGCCAGCAGCCGGACAGGCAGGATGAACACTGAAGCTTTCTTT.

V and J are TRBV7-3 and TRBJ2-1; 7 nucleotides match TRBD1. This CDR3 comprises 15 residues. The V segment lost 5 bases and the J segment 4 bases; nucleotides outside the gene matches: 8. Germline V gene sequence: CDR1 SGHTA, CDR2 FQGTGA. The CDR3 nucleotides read TGTGCCAGCAGCCTCCCGGACAGGTTGTACAATGAGCAGTTCTTC. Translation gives CASSLPDRLYNEQFF. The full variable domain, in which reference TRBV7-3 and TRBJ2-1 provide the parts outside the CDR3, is GAGVSQTPSNKVTEKGKYVELRCDPISGHTALYWYRQSLGQGPEFLIYFQGTGAADDSGLPNDRFFAVRPEGSVSTLKIQRTERGDSAVYLCASSLPDRLYNEQFFGPGTRLTVL.

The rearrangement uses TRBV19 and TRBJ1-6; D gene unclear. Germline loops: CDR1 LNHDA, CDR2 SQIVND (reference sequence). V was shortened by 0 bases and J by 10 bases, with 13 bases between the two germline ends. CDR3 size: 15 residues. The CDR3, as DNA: TGTGCCAGTAGTATAGAGTACAGCTTAGGATCACCCCTCCACTTT. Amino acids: CASSIEYSLGSPLHF.

This CDR3 reads CASSAGRRYDTQYF. The DNA for the CDR3 is TGTGCCAGCAGCGCCGGGAGGCGCTATGATACGCAGTATTTT. This chain uses TRBV5-6 with TRBJ2-3; 7 positions agree with TRBD2. The V gene end was trimmed by 4 bases and the J gene end by 6 bases; junction bases not matched to a gene: 8. Germline CDR1 is SGHDT and CDR2 is YYEEEE. This CDR3 contains 14 residues.

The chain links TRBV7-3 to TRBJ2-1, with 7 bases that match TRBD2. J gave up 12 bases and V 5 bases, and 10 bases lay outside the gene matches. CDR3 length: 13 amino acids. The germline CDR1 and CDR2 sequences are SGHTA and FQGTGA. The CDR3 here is CASSRTSEASQFF. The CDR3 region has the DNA TGTGCCAGCAGCCGGACTAGTGAGGCTTCGCAGTTCTTC.

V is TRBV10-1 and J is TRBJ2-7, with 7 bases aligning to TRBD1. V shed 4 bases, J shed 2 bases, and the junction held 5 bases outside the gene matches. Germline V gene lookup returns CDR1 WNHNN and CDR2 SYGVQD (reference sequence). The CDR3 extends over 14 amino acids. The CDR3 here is CASSAPGQTYEQYF. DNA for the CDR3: TGCGCCAGCAGTGCCCCGGGACAGACCTACGAGCAGTACTTC.

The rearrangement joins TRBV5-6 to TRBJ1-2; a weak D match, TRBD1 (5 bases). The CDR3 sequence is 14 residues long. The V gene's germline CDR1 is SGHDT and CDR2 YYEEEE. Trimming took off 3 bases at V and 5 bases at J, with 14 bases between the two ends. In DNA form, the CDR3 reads TGTGCCAGCAGCTGGGCGCGGGGGTTGTATGGCTACACCTTC. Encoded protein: CASSWARGLYGYTF.

The CDR3 protein is CASSSGGPYNEQFF. CDR3 sequence (DNA): TGTGCCAGCAGCTCAGGGGGCCCCTACAATGAGCAGTTCTTC. The chain links TRBV6-1 to TRBJ2-1, with 8 bases that match TRBD1. The CDR3 is 14 residues long. The germline gives CDR1 MNHNS, CDR2 SASEGT. J gave up 2 bases and V 6 bases, and 3 bases lay outside the gene matches.